This is a list of T cell receptor beta chains from one sample in a study of T cells in Graves' hyperthyroidism and ophthalmopathy. TCRdb independently ran MiXCR on the multiplex PCR reads; one entry per CDR3 protein. The table records fewer than 650,000 distinct CDR3 sequences, approximately 14% of them present only once. Specimen: blood. These receptor sequences come from a woman in her thirties or forties with Graves' ophthalmopathy. The CDR3 runs from the conserved cysteine through the conserved F or W. The order of the fields is D gene, clone size, CDR3 length, V gene, J gene, CDR3 DNA, CDR3 protein. The D gene is left open where the match is weak. Part of the rows lack a size; the others show once, few, many or a class for expanded clones.

d_call: NA
clone_size: many
cdr3_length: 15
v_call: TRBV6-1
j_call: TRBJ1-1
cdr3_nt: TGTGCCAGCAGGGAACGGGTGGGGGATTACACTGAAGCTTTCTTT
cdr3_aa: CASRERVGDYTEAFF

d_call: NA
clone_size: few
cdr3_length: 15
v_call: TRBV7-2
j_call: TRBJ2-2
cdr3_nt: TGTGCCAGCAGCTTTGCGGGGACGGGGACCGGGGAGCTGTTTTTT
cdr3_aa: CASSFAGTGTGELFF

d_call: NA
clone_size: many
cdr3_length: 15
v_call: TRBV10-3
j_call: TRBJ2-5
cdr3_nt: TGTGCCATCAGTGAGTCGAAAGCGAATCAAGAGACCCAGTACTTC
cdr3_aa: CAISESKANQETQYF

d_call: TRBD2
clone_size: many
cdr3_length: 15
v_call: TRBV19
j_call: TRBJ2-5
cdr3_nt: TGTGCCACCGGGTCGGTAGCGGGCGCACAAGAGACCCAGTACTTC
cdr3_aa: CATGSVAGAQETQYF

d_call: TRBD1
clone_size: many
cdr3_length: 15
v_call: TRBV6-2/TRBV6-3
j_call: TRBJ2-7
cdr3_nt: TGTGCCAGCAGTTTCACAGGGGCTGATTCTTGGGAGCAGTACTTC
cdr3_aa: CASSFTGADSWEQYF

d_call: NA
clone_size: NA
cdr3_length: 17
v_call: TRBV4-3
j_call: TRBJ1-3
cdr3_nt: TGCGCCAGCAGCCAAGAGCCTTCTGGGGAGGCTGGAAACACCATATATTTT
cdr3_aa: CASSQEPSGEAGNTIYF

d_call: TRBD1
clone_size: many
cdr3_length: 15
v_call: TRBV9
j_call: TRBJ2-7
cdr3_nt: TGTGCCAGCAGCCAACAGGGGACGGTCTCCTACGAGCAGTACTTC
cdr3_aa: CASSQQGTVSYEQYF

d_call: NA
clone_size: NA
cdr3_length: 16
v_call: TRBV11-2
j_call: TRBJ1-6
cdr3_nt: TGTGCCAGCAGCCCCCTCTGGAGCTCCTATAATTCACCCCTCCACTTT
cdr3_aa: CASSPLWSSYNSPLHF

d_call: NA
clone_size: many
cdr3_length: 13
v_call: TRBV5-5
j_call: TRBJ1-2
cdr3_nt: TGTGCCAGCAGCTTCGTGGTATCCTATGGCTACACCTTC
cdr3_aa: CASSFVVSYGYTF

d_call: TRBD2
clone_size: NA
cdr3_length: 14
v_call: TRBV28
j_call: TRBJ2-7
cdr3_nt: TGTGCCAGCATTCAGGGGACTAGCGGGTACGAGCAGTACTTC
cdr3_aa: CASIQGTSGYEQYF

d_call: NA
clone_size: few
cdr3_length: 16
v_call: TRBV6-2/TRBV6-3
j_call: TRBJ2-7
cdr3_nt: TGTGCCAGCACATCGTATGACCGCCGAAGCTCCTACGAGCAGTACTTC
cdr3_aa: CASTSYDRRSSYEQYF

d_call: TRBD2
clone_size: many
cdr3_length: 14
v_call: TRBV4-3
j_call: TRBJ2-5
cdr3_nt: TGCGCCAGCAGCCAAGAGGGAGGGAGGGAGACCCAGTACTTC
cdr3_aa: CASSQEGGRETQYF

d_call: TRBD1
clone_size: many
cdr3_length: 12
v_call: TRBV6-2/TRBV6-3
j_call: TRBJ1-1
cdr3_nt: TGTGCCATACGGACAGGGGGAGGATTTGTGCTCTTT
cdr3_aa: CAIRTGGGFVLF

d_call: NA
clone_size: many
cdr3_length: 13
v_call: TRBV20-1
j_call: TRBJ1-1
cdr3_nt: TGCAGTGCCAACCGACAGACTGGCACTGAAGCTTTCTTT
cdr3_aa: CSANRQTGTEAFF

d_call: TRBD2
clone_size: many
cdr3_length: 15
v_call: TRBV6-1
j_call: TRBJ2-7
cdr3_nt: TGTGCCAGCAGTGAAGAGGCTAGCGGGAGATCCGAGCAGTACTTC
cdr3_aa: CASSEEASGRSEQYF

d_call: NA
clone_size: many
cdr3_length: 12
v_call: TRBV19
j_call: TRBJ1-1
cdr3_nt: TGTGCCAGTAAATCCATCGGGACGGAAGCTTTCTTT
cdr3_aa: CASKSIGTEAFF

d_call: NA
clone_size: many
cdr3_length: 15
v_call: TRBV27
j_call: TRBJ1-2
cdr3_nt: TGTGCCAGCAGTCCAGACATTTTTGGGGGCTATGGCTACACCTTC
cdr3_aa: CASSPDIFGGYGYTF

d_call: NA
clone_size: many
cdr3_length: 12
v_call: TRBV29-1
j_call: TRBJ2-7
cdr3_nt: TGCAGCGGGGGTCGGAACTCCTACGAGCAGTACTTC
cdr3_aa: CSGGRNSYEQYF

d_call: TRBD2
clone_size: many
cdr3_length: 15
v_call: TRBV29-1
j_call: TRBJ2-7
cdr3_nt: TGCAGCGTTGTTCCCGATACCGGGACTATCTACGAGCAGTACTTC
cdr3_aa: CSVVPDTGTIYEQYF

d_call: NA
clone_size: many
cdr3_length: 15
v_call: TRBV6-1
j_call: TRBJ2-7
cdr3_nt: TGTGCCAGCAGCTCCCGGTTGAGCGGAGCATACGAGCAGTACTTC
cdr3_aa: CASSSRLSGAYEQYF

d_call: TRBD1
clone_size: many
cdr3_length: 14
v_call: TRBV27
j_call: TRBJ2-5
cdr3_nt: TGTGCCAGCAGTTTCGCCGGACAGGGCGGGACCCAGTACTTC
cdr3_aa: CASSFAGQGGTQYF

d_call: NA
clone_size: many
cdr3_length: 14
v_call: TRBV5-1
j_call: TRBJ1-2
cdr3_nt: TGCGCCAGCAGCTTGGACAGGCCTAACTATGGCTACACCTTC
cdr3_aa: CASSLDRPNYGYTF

d_call: NA
clone_size: many
cdr3_length: 11
v_call: TRBV28
j_call: TRBJ2-7
cdr3_nt: TGTGCCAGCAGTTTCGTGTACGAGCAGTACTTC
cdr3_aa: CASSFVYEQYF

d_call: NA
clone_size: NA
cdr3_length: 11
v_call: TRBV28
j_call: TRBJ1-2
cdr3_nt: TGTGCCAGCAGTTATAGTGATGGCTACACCTTC
cdr3_aa: CASSYSDGYTF

d_call: NA
clone_size: many
cdr3_length: 14
v_call: TRBV28
j_call: TRBJ1-1
cdr3_nt: TGTGCCAGCAGTCCACCGATCATGGGGACTGAAGCTTTCTTT
cdr3_aa: CASSPPIMGTEAFF

d_call: NA
clone_size: NA
cdr3_length: 16
v_call: TRBV7-8
j_call: TRBJ1-2
cdr3_nt: TGTGCCAGCAGCTTAGGGCCCGGCGCCTTTAACTATGGCTACACCTTC
cdr3_aa: CASSLGPGAFNYGYTF